The clone carrying this T cell receptor (beta chain) was detected a few times. Antigen unknown. This sample stems from a study of blood T cells in healthy people across ages. The overall study: About one barcoded beta molecule per two T cells came from capture by template switching.

V was trimmed by 0 bases and J by 4 bases, leaving 10 bases between them. Germline V gene lookup returns CDR1 SEHNR and CDR2 FQNEAQ (reference sequence). The CDR3 covers 14 residues. A second roughly 7 to 11 cycle PCR used barcoded and J-beta primers. TCRdb passed the 5' RACE reads through MiXCR, listing each CDR3 protein once. The sample shows around 800,000 distinct CDR3 sequences, 46% of them seen only once. Collection of 9.5 to 10 milliliters of peripheral blood was performed for each donor. Study-wide results and limits: Observed TCR beta diversity per million T cells went down as age went up. This fall followed a roughly linear course with age. Correlation between TCR beta diversity and naive T cell percentage was strong.

This sequence was found in an elderly man in good health. Specimen: blood. The rearrangement uses TRBV7-9 and TRBJ2-7; D uncertain. CDR3 sequence: CASSLALEVYEQYF. The CDR3 DNA follows: TGTGCCAGCAGCTTAGCGCTCGAAGTTTACGAGCAGTACTTC.